This paragraph reports one TCR beta chain. This record belongs to a study of blood T cell repertoires in COVID-19. Looking at the study overall: The origin of the acute and convalescent COVID-19 samples was the United States, Italy and Spain.

In the study's own analysis: Reference gene primer amplification gave nucleated cell count estimates. TCRdb's copy holds only in-frame clones and misses some; the assay was immunoSEQ multiplex PCR. V, J and clone size are taken as reported in that table, and D and trimming were inferred from the DNA itself. This sample has about 200,000 clones; 75% to 90% occur once, and the top ten carry roughly 0.69%. Germline V CDR1 and CDR2: ENHRY, SYGVKD. This CDR3 is built from 12 residues. V was clipped by 6 bases and J by 12 bases, with 14 bases between them. The chain recombines TRBV10-3 with TRBJ1-4; D is possibly TRBD1 (6 bases). The clonotype originates from a man aged 40-55 years with acute or convalescent COVID-19. The specimen was peripheral blood. The CDR3 DNA is TGTGCCATCAGCGTTACAGGGTCAGAACTGTTTTTT. The encoded protein is CAISVTGSELFF.